The sequence of this T cell receptor (beta chain) was determined in a study of shared clonotypes between healthy human individuals. Trimming left V 6 bases short and J 11 bases short, with 14 bases between. This CDR3 has 13 amino acids. Germline V CDR1 and CDR2: LNHDA, SQIVND (reference sequence). The protocol was immunoSEQ multiplex PCR, while the TCRdb copy is restricted to in-frame clones and leaves out a portion. Altogether roughly 2.5 million clones are present, 90% to 95% being singletons, with the ten largest covering around 0.14%. The chain links TRBV19 to TRBJ1-6; tentative D call: TRBD1 (5 bases). Material for sequencing was naive CD4+ T cells sorted from blood. Subset denoted: CD45RA+ positively selected. The source is a man between 18 and 35 years old in good health. CDR3 in amino acids: CASSSDRGAPLHF. CDR3 DNA sequence: TGTGCCAGTAGCTCCGATCGGGGGGCACCCCTCCACTTT. The full variable domain, in which reference TRBV19 and TRBJ1-6 provide the parts outside the CDR3, is DGGITQSPKYLFRKEGQNVTLSCEQNLNHDAMYWYRQDPGQGLRLIYYSQIVNDFQKGDIAEGYSVSREKKESFPLTVTSAQKNPTAFYLCASSSDRGAPLHFGNGTRLTVT.